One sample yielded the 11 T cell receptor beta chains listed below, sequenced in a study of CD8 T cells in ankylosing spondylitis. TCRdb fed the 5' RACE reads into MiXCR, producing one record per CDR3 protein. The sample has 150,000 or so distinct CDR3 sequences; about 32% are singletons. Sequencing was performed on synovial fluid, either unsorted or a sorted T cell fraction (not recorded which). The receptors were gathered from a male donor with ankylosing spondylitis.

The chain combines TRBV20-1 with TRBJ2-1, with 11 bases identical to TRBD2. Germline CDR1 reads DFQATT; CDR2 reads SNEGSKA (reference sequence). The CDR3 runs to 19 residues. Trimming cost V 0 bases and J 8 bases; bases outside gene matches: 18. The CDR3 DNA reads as TGCAGTGCTAGAGATATGAGAGTAGCGGGGGGGCCGAGAACGCATGAGCAGTTCTTC. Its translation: CSARDMRVAGGPRTHEQFF.

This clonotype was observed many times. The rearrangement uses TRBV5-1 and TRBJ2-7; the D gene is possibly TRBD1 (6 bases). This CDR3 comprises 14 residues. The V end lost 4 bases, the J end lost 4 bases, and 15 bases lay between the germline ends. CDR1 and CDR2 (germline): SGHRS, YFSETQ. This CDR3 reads CASSPGAPLYEQYF. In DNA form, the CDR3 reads TGCGCCAGCAGCCCAGGGGCCCCCCTTTACGAGCAGTACTTC.

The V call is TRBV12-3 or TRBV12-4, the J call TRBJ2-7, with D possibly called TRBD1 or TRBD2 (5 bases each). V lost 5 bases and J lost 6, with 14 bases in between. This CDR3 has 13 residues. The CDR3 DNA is TGTGCCAGCAGTCCCCCCGGGACCCTCGAGCAGTACTTC. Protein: CASSPPGTLEQYF.

CDR3 residues: CASSEGGYYEQYF. The CDR3 bases are TGTGCCAGCAGTGAAGGGGGTTACTACGAGCAGTACTTC. V gene TRBV2 combines with J gene TRBJ2-7, with no clear D. The CDR3 extends over 13 amino acids. Germline V lookup: CDR1 SNHLY, CDR2 FYNNEI. With 1 base removed from V and 3 bases from J, the gap between germline ends came to 7 bases.

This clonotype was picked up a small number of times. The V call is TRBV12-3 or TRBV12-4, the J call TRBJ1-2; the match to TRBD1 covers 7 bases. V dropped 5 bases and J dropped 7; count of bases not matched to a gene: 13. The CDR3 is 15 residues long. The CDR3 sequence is CASSPQGGEVFGYTF. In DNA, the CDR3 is TGTGCCAGCAGTCCCCAGGGGGGGGAGGTCTTTGGCTACACCTTC.

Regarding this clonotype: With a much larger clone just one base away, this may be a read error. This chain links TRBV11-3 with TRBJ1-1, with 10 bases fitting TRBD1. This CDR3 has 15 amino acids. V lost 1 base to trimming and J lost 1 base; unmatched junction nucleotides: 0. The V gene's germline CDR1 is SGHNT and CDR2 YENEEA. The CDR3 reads CASSLGQGANTEAFF. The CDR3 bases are TGTGCCAGCAGCTTAGGACAGGGGGCGAACACTGAAGCTTTCTTT.

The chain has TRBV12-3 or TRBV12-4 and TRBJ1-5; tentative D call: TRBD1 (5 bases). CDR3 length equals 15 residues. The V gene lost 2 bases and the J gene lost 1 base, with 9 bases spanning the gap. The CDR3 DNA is TGTGCCAGCAGTTTAATGGGGGGAAGCAATCAGCCCCAGCATTTT. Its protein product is CASSLMGGSNQPQHF.

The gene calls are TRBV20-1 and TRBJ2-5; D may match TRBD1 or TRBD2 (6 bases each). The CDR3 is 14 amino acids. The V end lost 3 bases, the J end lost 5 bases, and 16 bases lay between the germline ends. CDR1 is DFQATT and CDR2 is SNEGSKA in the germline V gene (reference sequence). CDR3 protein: CSARAPGGSETQYF. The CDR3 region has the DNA TGCAGTGCTAGGGCCCCCGGGGGCTCGGAGACCCAGTACTTC.

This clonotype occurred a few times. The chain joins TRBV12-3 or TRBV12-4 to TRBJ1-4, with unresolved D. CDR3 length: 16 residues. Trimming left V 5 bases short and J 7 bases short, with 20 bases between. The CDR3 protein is CASSPRGREGGEKLFF. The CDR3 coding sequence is TGTGCCAGCAGTCCTAGAGGTAGAGAAGGCGGTGAAAAACTGTTTTTT.

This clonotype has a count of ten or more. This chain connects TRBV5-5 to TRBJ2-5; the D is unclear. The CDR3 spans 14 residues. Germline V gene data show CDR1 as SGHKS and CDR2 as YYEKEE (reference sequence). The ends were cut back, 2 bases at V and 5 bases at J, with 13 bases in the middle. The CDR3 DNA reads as TGTGCCAGCAGCTTCCTAAACCCCGGGGAGACCCAGTACTTC. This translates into CASSFLNPGETQYF.

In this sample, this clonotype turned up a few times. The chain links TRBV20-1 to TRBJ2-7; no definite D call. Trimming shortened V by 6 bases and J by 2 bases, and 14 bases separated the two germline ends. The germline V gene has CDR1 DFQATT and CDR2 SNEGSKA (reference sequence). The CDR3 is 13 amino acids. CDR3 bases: TGCAGTGCCCCGTCCCAGAGAGCCTACGAGCAGTACTTC. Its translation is CSAPSQRAYEQYF.